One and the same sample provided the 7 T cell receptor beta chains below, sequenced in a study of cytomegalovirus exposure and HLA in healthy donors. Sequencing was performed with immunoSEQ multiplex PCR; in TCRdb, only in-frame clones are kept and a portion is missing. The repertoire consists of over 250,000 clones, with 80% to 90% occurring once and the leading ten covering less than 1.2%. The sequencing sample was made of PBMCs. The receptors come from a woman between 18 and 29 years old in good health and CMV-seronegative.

CDR3 DNA: TGCGCCAGCAGCCCCTGGGACAGGAACACTGAAGCTTTCTTT. Amino acids: CASSPWDRNTEAFF. The V and J genes are TRBV4-1 and TRBJ1-1; 7 nucleotides agree with TRBD1. Germline loops: CDR1 MGHRA, CDR2 YSYEKL. This CDR3 has 14 amino acids. Trimming at V came to 4 bases and at J to 1 base, leaving 3 bases not matched to a gene.

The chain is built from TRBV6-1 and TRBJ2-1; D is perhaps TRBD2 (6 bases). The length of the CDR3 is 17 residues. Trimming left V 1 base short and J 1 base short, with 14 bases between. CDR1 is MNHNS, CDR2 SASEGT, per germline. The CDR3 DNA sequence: TGTGCCAGCAGTGAAGAGGCAGGAGGGCTTTCCTACAATGAGCAGTTCTTC. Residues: CASSEEAGGLSYNEQFF.

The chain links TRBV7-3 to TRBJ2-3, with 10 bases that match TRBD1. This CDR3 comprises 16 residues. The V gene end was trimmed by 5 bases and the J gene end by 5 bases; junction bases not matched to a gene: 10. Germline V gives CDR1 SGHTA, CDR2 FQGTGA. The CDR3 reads CASSAYGTGVEDTQYF. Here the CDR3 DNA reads TGTGCCAGCAGCGCGTACGGGACAGGGGTAGAAGATACGCAGTATTTT.

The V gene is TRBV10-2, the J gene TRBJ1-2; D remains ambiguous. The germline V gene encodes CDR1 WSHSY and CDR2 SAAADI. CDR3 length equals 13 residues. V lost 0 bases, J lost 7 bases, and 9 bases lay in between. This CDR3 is CASSESRVTGYTF. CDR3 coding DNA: TGCGCCAGCAGTGAGTCGAGGGTAACTGGCTACACCTTC.

The CDR3 DNA is TGTGCCAGCAGTTATGCCAGCGGGAGAAACAATGAGCAGTTCTTC. Its protein product is CASSYASGRNNEQFF. The rearrangement uses TRBV6-5 and TRBJ2-1; TRBD2 matches 8 bases. From germline, CDR1 is MNHEY and CDR2 SVGAGI. The CDR3 consists of 15 residues. V gave up 3 bases and J gave up 5 bases; unmatched junction bases: 6.

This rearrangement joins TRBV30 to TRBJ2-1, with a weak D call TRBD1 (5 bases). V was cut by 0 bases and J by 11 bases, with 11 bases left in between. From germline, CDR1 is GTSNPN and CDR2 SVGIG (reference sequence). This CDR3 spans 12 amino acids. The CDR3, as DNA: TGTGCCTGGAGTGTTGACAGCCCCAAGCAGTTCTTC. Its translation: CAWSVDSPKQFF.

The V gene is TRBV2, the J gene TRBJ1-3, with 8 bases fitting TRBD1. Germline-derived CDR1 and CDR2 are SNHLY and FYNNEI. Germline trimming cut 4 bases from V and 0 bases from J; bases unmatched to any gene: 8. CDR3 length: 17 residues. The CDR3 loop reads CASSGNRGTSSGNTIYF. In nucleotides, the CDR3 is TGTGCCAGCAGTGGGAACAGGGGGACAAGCTCTGGAAACACCATATATTTT.